This is a list of T cell receptor beta chains from one sample in a study of CD8 T cells in ankylosing spondylitis. TCRdb reprocessed the 5' RACE reads via MiXCR and lists one record per CDR3 protein. This table holds 200,000 to 250,000 distinct CDR3 sequences, around 10% found once. Sequenced material: blood, either unsorted or a sorted T cell fraction (not recorded which). All receptors come from a male donor with ankylosing spondylitis or in good health (not recorded which). Both conserved end residues are part of each CDR3. D genes are given only for firm matches. The size field is filled for only some rows; it gives once, few, many or a size class.

DNA: TGTGCCAGTATCGGACGACCAGGTTCTGGAAACACCATATATTTT; CDR3: CASIGRPGSGNTIYF; size: few; V: TRBV19; length: 15; D: NA; J: TRBJ1-3
DNA: TGCGCCAGCAGCGCTTTGGGGGACCTGGCACACACCATATATTTT; CDR3: CASSALGDLAHTIYF; size: many; V: TRBV5-1; length: 15; D: NA; J: TRBJ1-3
DNA: TGCGCCAGCAGCAAGGGACAGGGTTCCTACAATGAGCAGTTCTTC; CDR3: CASSKGQGSYNEQFF; size: many; V: TRBV5-1; length: 15; D: TRBD1; J: TRBJ2-1
DNA: TGTGCCACCAGTGACTACCGGGACAGCGATAATCAGCCCCAGCATTTT; CDR3: CATSDYRDSDNQPQHF; size: many; V: TRBV24-1; length: 16; D: TRBD1; J: TRBJ1-5
DNA: TGTGCCAGCAGTTACGGGACAGGGGGGACAGATACGCAGTATTTT; CDR3: CASSYGTGGTDTQYF; size: many; V: TRBV6-5; length: 15; D: TRBD1; J: TRBJ2-3
DNA: TGTGCCAGCAGCTTAGAGATTTTTGGAACCTACGAGCAGTACTTC; CDR3: CASSLEIFGTYEQYF; size: many; V: TRBV7-2; length: 15; D: NA; J: TRBJ2-7
DNA: TGTGCCAGCAGTGGTGACGCCGGGGAGCTGTTTTTT; CDR3: CASSGDAGELFF; size: many; V: TRBV28; length: 12; D: NA; J: TRBJ2-2
DNA: TGTGCCAGCAGCGTGGGACAGGGGGCGGTTGAGCAGTTCTTC; CDR3: CASSVGQGAVEQFF; size: NA; V: TRBV9; length: 14; D: TRBD1; J: TRBJ2-1
DNA: TGCAGTGCACAGATCCTTGGACAGGCTAGAGGCTACACCTTC; CDR3: CSAQILGQARGYTF; size: many; V: TRBV20-1; length: 14; D: TRBD1; J: TRBJ1-2
DNA: TGTGCCAGCAGTTTAGGGGCGGGACACCCCAATGAGCAGTTCTTC; CDR3: CASSLGAGHPNEQFF; size: many; V: TRBV12-3/TRBV12-4; length: 15; D: NA; J: TRBJ2-1
DNA: TGCGCCAGCAGCTTGACAGGGGTAGGGATTGATGGCTACACCTTC; CDR3: CASSLTGVGIDGYTF; size: many; V: TRBV5-1; length: 15; D: TRBD1; J: TRBJ1-2
DNA: TGCAGCGTTGGGGGGACTAGCGGGAGGCAGTATTTT; CDR3: CSVGGTSGRQYF; size: NA; V: TRBV29-1; length: 12; D: TRBD2; J: TRBJ2-3
DNA: TGTGCCAGCAGTTCCTGGGACCAGTACAATGAGCAGTTCTTC; CDR3: CASSSWDQYNEQFF; size: few; V: TRBV25-1; length: 14; D: NA; J: TRBJ2-1